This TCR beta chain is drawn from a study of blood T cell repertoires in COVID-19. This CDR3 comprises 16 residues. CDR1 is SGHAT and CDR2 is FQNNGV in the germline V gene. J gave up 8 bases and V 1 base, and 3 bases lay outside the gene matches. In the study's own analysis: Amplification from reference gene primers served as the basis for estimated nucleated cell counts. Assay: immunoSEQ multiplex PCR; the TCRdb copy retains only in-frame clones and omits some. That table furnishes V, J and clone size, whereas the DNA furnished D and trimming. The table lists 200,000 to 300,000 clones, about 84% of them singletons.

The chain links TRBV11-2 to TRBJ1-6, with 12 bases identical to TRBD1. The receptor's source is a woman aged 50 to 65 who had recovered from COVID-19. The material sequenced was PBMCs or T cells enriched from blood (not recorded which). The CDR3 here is CASSLVGTGGHSPLHF. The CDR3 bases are TGTGCCAGCAGCTTAGTAGGGACAGGGGGCCATTCACCCCTCCACTTT.